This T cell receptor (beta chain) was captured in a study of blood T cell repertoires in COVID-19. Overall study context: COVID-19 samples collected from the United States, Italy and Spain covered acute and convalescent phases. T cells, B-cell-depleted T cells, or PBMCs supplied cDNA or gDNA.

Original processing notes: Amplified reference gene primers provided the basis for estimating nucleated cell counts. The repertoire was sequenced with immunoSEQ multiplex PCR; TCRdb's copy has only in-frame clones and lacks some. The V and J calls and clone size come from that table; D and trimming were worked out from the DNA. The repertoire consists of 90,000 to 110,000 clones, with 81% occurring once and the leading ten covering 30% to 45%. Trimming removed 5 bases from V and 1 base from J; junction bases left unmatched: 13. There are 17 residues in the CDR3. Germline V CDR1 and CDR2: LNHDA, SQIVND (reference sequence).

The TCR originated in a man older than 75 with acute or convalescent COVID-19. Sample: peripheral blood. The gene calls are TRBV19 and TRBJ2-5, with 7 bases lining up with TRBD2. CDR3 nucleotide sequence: TGTGCCAGTAGTCGGTGGTTGGGGGGGACGGTCCAAGAGACCCAGTACTTC. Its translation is CASSRWLGGTVQETQYF.